Shown below are 9 T cell receptor beta chains from a single sample sequenced in a study of graft-versus-host responses after intestinal transplantation. Assay: immunoSEQ multiplex PCR; the TCRdb copy retains only in-frame clones and omits some. The sample has some 7,200 clones; 68% are singletons. The authors processed graft tissue to release intraepithelial and lamina propria lymphocytes. The sample here was ileum tissue, taken less than 60 days after transplant. Receptor source: a human patient who received an intestinal transplant, so some T cells may come from the graft donor.

V usage is TRBV19 and J usage is TRBJ1-2; D not resolved. Germline loops: CDR1 LNHDA, CDR2 SQIVND (reference sequence). Deletions cut 9 bases from V and 4 bases from J, with 12 bases between. The CDR3 contains 12 residues. The CDR3: CASDNGGYGYTF. CDR3 nucleotides: TGTGCCAGCGACAACGGTGGCTATGGCTACACCTTC. Full variable domain (outside the CDR3, taken from reference TRBV19 and TRBJ1-2): DGGITQSPKYLFRKEGQNVTLSCEQNLNHDAMYWYRQDPGQGLRLIYYSQIVNDFQKGDIAEGYSVSREKKESFPLTVTSAQKNPTAFYLCASDNGGYGYTFGSGTRLTVV.

V gene TRBV11-2 combines with J gene TRBJ2-1, with 8 bases lining up with TRBD2. Germline CDR1 and CDR2: SGHAT and FQNNGV. After removal of 3 bases from V and 3 bases from J, the junction contained 1 base not matched to a gene. This CDR3 is built from 14 residues. CDR3 nucleotides: TGTGCCAGCAGCTTCACTAGCGGCTACAATGAGCAGTTCTTC. It codes for CASSFTSGYNEQFF.

This clone was counted only a few times. The V gene is TRBV29-1, the J gene TRBJ1-1; D ambiguous. The CDR3 is made up of 13 amino acids. Per the germline V gene, CDR1 is SQVTM and CDR2 is ANQGSEA. Trimming removed 3 bases from V and 0 bases from J, with 8 bases in between. The CDR3 DNA is TGCAGCGTTGATGAGGCGGTGAACACTGAAGCTTTCTTT. This codes for CSVDEAVNTEAFF.

By frequency in the sample, this clone is medium-sized. This chain links TRBV28 with TRBJ2-1; TRBD2 matches 7 bases. The CDR3 spans 15 residues. Germline CDR1 reads MDHEN; CDR2 reads SYDVKM. V dropped 3 bases and J dropped 5; count of bases not matched to a gene: 7. The DNA for the CDR3 is TGTGCCAGCAGTTTGGGAGGGAGTTACGACAATGAGCAGTTCTTC. Translating it yields CASSLGGSYDNEQFF.

For the CDR3, the DNA is TGTGCCATCAGTGATGTTTGGGGAGGGTCGAGCAATCAGCCCCAGCATTTT. This sequence encodes CAISDVWGGSSNQPQHF. The chain joins TRBV10-3 to TRBJ1-5; D gene uncertain. The V end was cut by 3 bases, the J end by 1 base, with 16 bases between. The CDR3 is made up of 17 amino acids. Germline V gene sequence: CDR1 ENHRY, CDR2 SYGVKD.

This clone was picked up a small number of times. The chain has TRBV2 and TRBJ2-5, with 8 bases lining up with TRBD1. The CDR3 spans 13 residues. Unmatched junction bases numbered 0, after V lost 4 bases and J lost 2 bases. The germline V gene has CDR1 SNHLY and CDR2 FYNNEI. CDR3 residues: CASSGDRQETQYF. As DNA, the CDR3 is TGTGCCAGCAGTGGGGACAGGCAAGAGACCCAGTACTTC. Filled out from reference TRBV2 and TRBJ2-5, the complete variable domain reads EPEVTQTPSHQVTQMGQEVILRCVPISNHLYFYWYRQILGQKVEFLVSFYNNEISEKSEIFDDQFSVERPDGSNFTLKIRSTKLEDSAMYFCASSGDRQETQYFGPGTRLLVL.

The chain couples TRBV4-3 to TRBJ2-1; TRBD2 matches at 11 bases. V trimming: 3 bases; J trimming: 3 bases; junction bases outside the gene matches: 7. The CDR3 is 17 residues long. Germline loops: CDR1 LGHNA, CDR2 YSLEER. The CDR3 sequence is CASSQTRTSGFYNEQFF. CDR3 coding DNA: TGCGCCAGCAGCCAGACACGGACTAGCGGGTTCTACAATGAGCAGTTCTTC.

This sequence joins TRBV9 and TRBJ2-3; 13 bases map to TRBD2. Germline V gives CDR1 SGDLS, CDR2 YYNGEE. V dropped 0 bases and J dropped 3; count of bases not matched to a gene: 13. There are 20 residues in the CDR3. The CDR3 nucleotides are TGTGCCAGCAGCGTAGGTGGGACTAGCGGGGCGTGGCAGGGGACAGATACGCAGTATTTT. Residues: CASSVGGTSGAWQGTDTQYF.

This clone appeared a few times. The chain uses TRBV19 and TRBJ1-5; unclear D gene. The CDR3 consists of 11 residues. The germline V gene encodes CDR1 LNHDA and CDR2 SQIVND (reference sequence). Trimming removed 8 bases from V and 6 bases from J, with 8 bases in between. CDR3 sequence: CASGEGQPQHF. CDR3 nucleotides: TGTGCCAGTGGAGAAGGTCAGCCCCAGCATTTT. The complete variable domain, with remaining parts taken from reference TRBV19 and TRBJ1-5, reads DGGITQSPKYLFRKEGQNVTLSCEQNLNHDAMYWYRQDPGQGLRLIYYSQIVNDFQKGDIAEGYSVSREKKESFPLTVTSAQKNPTAFYLCASGEGQPQHFGDGTRLSIL.